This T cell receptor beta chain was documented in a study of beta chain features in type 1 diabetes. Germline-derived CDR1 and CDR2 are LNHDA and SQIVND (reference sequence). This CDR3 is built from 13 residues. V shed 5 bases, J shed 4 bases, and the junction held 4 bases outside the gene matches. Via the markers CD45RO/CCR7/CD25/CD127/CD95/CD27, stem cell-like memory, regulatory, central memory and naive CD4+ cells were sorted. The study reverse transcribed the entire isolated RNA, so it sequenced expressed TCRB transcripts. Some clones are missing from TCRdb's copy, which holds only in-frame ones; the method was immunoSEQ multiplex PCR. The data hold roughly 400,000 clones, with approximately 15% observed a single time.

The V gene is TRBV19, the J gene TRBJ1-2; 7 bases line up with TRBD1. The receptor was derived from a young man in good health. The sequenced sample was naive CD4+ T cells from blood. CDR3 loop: CASSADRVYGYTF. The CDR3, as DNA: TGTGCCAGTAGTGCCGACAGGGTCTATGGCTACACCTTC.